This T cell receptor beta chain derives from a study of T cell clusters in autoimmune cytopenias. Study conclusions and caveats: Functional roles of the in silico T cell clusters still await experimental validation.

In the case of this clonotype: Its antigen is currently unknown.

The CDR3 has 16 amino acids. Germline CDR1 reads LNHNV; CDR2 reads YYDKDF (reference sequence). TRB amplification used 250 ng of peripheral blood genomic DNA. Multiplex touch-down PCR amplified TRB using TRB-A and TRB-B pools in one tube. TCRdb reprocessed the multiplex PCR reads; each CDR3 protein has one entry and no DNA is given. This repertoire includes 7,000 to 7,500 distinct CDR3 sequences. The sample was also linked to a second study, of T cell repertoires in aging, cancer and after chemotherapy. That report notes: In each cancer cohort, median generation probability increased across chemotherapy, suggesting thymic output rebounded.

This chain uses TRBV15 with TRBJ1-1; TCRdb's D call of TRBD1 is untestable without DNA. The sample comprised peripheral blood. This sequence was found in a human donor in good health. CDR3 residues: CATSRDLTDMNTEAFF. The variable domain in full, completed from reference TRBV15 and TRBJ1-1, reads DAMVIQNPRYQVTQFGKPVTLSCSQTLNHNVMYWYQQKSSQAPKLLFHYYDKDFNNEADTPDNFQSRRPNTSFCFLDIRSPGLGDTAMYLCATSRDLTDMNTEAFFGQGTRLTVV.